This TCR beta chain was obtained from a study of shared clonotypes between healthy human individuals. Comment on this clone: Its antigen remains unidentified.

Per the original data handling: ImmunoSEQ gave junction-only sequences without quality scores, so filtering differed. Libraries were prepared by immunoSEQ multiplex PCR; TCRdb keeps only in-frame clonotypes and omits some of them. That table is the source of V, J and clone size, and D and trimming were worked out from the DNA. The table includes approximately 2.5 million clones, 85% to 95% detected once. General observations from the study: Naive subsets typically showed greater estimated richness than memory subsets.

The CDR3 has 12 amino acids. J gave up 8 bases and V 3 bases, and 3 bases lay outside the gene matches. Germline V gene data show CDR1 as LGHNT and CDR2 as FRNRAP. The material sequenced was naive CD4+ T cells sorted from blood. The subset was: CD45RA+ positively selected. The TCR was taken from a man aged 18 to 30 in good health. V usage is TRBV12-5 and J usage is TRBJ1-1; 7 positions match TRBD1. CDR3 in amino acids: CASGFWDSEAFF. The CDR3 region has the DNA TGTGCTAGTGGTTTTTGGGACAGCGAAGCTTTCTTT.